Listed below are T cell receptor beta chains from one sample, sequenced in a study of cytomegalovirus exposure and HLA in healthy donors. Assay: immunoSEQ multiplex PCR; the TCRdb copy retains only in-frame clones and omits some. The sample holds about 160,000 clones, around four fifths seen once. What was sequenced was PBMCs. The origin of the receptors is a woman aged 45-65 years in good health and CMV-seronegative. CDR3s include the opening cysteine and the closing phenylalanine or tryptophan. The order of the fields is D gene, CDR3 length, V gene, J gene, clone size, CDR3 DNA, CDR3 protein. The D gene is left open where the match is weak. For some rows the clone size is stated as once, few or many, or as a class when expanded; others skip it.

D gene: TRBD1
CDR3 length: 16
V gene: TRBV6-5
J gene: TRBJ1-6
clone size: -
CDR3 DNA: TGTGCCAGCAGTTACGAGGGTGGCAGGGGGGATTCACCCCTCCACTTT
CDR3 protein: CASSYEGGRGDSPLHF

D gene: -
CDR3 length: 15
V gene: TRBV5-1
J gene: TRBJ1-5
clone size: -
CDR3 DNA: TGCGCCAGCAGCTTGGAGGCAGGGGGCAATCAGCCCCAGCATTTT
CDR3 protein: CASSLEAGGNQPQHF

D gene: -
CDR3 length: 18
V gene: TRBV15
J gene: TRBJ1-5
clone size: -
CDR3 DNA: TGTGCCACCAGCAGGCAGGCCGTTACAGGGATGAGCAATCAGCCCCAGCATTTT
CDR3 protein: CATSRQAVTGMSNQPQHF

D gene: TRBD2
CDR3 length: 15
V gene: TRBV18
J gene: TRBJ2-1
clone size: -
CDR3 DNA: TGTGCCAGCTCATTCAGCGGGGGTGCCTACAATGAGCAGTTCTTC
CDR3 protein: CASSFSGGAYNEQFF

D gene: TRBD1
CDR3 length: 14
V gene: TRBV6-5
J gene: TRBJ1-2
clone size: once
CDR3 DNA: TGTGCCAGCAGTCCCCGGACAGGGGGGGGTGGCTACACCTTC
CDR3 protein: CASSPRTGGGGYTF

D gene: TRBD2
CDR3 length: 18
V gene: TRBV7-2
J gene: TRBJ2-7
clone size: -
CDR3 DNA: TGTGCCAGCAGCCCCATGACCCCTGGCGGGAGTAGCTCCTACGAGCAGTACTTC
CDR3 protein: CASSPMTPGGSSSYEQYF

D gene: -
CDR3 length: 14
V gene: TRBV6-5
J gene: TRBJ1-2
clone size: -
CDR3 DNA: TGTGCCAGCAGCCCCGATAGCCCTGTGGAAGGCTACACCTTC
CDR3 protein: CASSPDSPVEGYTF

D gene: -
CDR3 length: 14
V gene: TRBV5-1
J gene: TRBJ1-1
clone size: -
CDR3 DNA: TGCGCCAGCAGCCAGGGCGACGGGAACACTGAAGCTTTCTTT
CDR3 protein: CASSQGDGNTEAFF

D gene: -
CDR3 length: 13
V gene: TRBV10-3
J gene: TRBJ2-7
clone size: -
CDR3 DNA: TGTGCCATCAGTCAGTTGAGGGCCGACGAGCAGTACTTC
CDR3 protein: CAISQLRADEQYF

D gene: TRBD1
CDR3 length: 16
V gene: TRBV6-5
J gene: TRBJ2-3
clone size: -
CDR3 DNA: TGTGCCAGCAGTTCCACCGGGACAGGGCGCACAGATACGCAGTATTTT
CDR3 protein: CASSSTGTGRTDTQYF

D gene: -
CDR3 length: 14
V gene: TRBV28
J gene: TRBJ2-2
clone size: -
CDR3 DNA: TGTGCCAGCAGCCTGCAGGTCTACACCGGGGAGCTGTTTTTT
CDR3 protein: CASSLQVYTGELFF

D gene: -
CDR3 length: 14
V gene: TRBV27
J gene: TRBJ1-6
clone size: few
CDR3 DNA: TGTGCCAGCATCGGGGTTGGCTATAATTCACCCCTCCACTTT
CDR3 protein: CASIGVGYNSPLHF

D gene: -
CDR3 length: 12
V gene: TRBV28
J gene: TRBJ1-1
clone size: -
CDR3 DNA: TGTGCCAGCACCAAAGGGGCAATTGAAGCTTTCTTT
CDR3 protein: CASTKGAIEAFF

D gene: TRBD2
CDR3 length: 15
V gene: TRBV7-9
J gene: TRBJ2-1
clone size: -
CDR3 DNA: TGTGCCAGCAGCCAAAGGACTAGCGGTAACAATGAGCAGTTCTTC
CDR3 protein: CASSQRTSGNNEQFF

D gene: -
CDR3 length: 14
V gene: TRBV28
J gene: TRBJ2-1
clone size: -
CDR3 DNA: TGTGCCAGCAGCCTCCGGGACATATACAATGAGCAGTTCTTC
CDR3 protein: CASSLRDIYNEQFF

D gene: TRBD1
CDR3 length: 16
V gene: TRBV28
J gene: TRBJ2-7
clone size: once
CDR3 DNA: TGTGCCAGCAGTCTCAGGGACAGGGCCACCTCCTACGAGCAGTACTTC
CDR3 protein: CASSLRDRATSYEQYF

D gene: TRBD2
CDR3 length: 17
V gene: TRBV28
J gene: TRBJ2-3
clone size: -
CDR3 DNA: TGTGCCAGCTGGGCTAGCGGGAGGGCCGGAGACACAGATACGCAGTATTTT
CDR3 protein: CASWASGRAGDTDTQYF

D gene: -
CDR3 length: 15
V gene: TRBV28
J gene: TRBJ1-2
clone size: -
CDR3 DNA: TGTGCCAGCAGTTCTGGCCGAGGGAGAAGGTATGGCTACACCTTC
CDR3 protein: CASSSGRGRRYGYTF

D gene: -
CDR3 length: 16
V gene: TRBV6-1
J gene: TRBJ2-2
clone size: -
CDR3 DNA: TGTGCCAGCAGTGAAGGTAGAGATACTTACACCGGGGAGCTGTTTTTT
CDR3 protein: CASSEGRDTYTGELFF

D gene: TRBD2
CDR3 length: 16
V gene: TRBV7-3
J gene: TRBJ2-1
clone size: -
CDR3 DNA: TGTGCCAGCAGCTTAAATCCAGCGGGATTGTACAATGAGCAGTTCTTC
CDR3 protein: CASSLNPAGLYNEQFF

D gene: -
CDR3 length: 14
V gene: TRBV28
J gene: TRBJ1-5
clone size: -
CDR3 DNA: TGTGCCAGCAGGTCTACAGGGTCTGGTCAGCCCCAGCATTTT
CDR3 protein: CASRSTGSGQPQHF

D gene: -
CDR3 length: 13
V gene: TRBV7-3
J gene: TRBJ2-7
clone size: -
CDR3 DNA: TGTGCCAGCAGCTTCGGGACTTTCAACGAGCAGTACTTC
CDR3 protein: CASSFGTFNEQYF

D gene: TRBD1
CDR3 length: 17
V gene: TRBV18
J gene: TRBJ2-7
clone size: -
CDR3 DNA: TGTGCCAGCTCACCAGTAGGGACAGGGAATCATAGGTACGAGCAGTACTTC
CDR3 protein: CASSPVGTGNHRYEQYF

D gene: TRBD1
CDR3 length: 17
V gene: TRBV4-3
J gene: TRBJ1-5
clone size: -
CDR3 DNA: TGCGCCAGCAGCCAAGGTCCGGACAGGGGGCTGCATCAGCCCCAGCATTTT
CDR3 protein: CASSQGPDRGLHQPQHF

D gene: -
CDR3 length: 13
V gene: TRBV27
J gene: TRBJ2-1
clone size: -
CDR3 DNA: TGTGCCAGCAGTTTAGTCGTGGCATATGAGCAGTTCTTC
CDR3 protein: CASSLVVAYEQFF

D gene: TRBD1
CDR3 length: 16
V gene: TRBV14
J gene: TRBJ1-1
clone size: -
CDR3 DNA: TGTGCCAGCAGCCAAAACAGGGGGGCAATGAACACTGAAGCTTTCTTT
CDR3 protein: CASSQNRGAMNTEAFF

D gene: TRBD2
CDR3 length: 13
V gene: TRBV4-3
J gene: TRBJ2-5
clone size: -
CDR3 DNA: TGCGCCAGCAGCCACTTTAGCGGGGGCGACCAGTACTTC
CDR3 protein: CASSHFSGGDQYF

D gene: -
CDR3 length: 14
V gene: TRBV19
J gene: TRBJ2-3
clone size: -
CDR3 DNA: TGTGCCTCTTCTACCCTGTTTAGCACAGATACGCAGTATTTT
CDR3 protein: CASSTLFSTDTQYF

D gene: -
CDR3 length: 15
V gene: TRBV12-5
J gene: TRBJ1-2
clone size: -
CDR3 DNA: TGTGCTAGTGGTTTGGTGAATCGGGGAGAGGGAGGCTACACCTTC
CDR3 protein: CASGLVNRGEGGYTF

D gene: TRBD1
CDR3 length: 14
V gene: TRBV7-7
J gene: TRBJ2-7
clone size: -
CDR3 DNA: TGTGCTAGCAGCTCCGGACAGGGGATATACGAGCAGTACTTC
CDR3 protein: CASSSGQGIYEQYF

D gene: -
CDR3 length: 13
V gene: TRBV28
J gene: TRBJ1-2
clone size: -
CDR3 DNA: TGTGCCAGCCGTGTATCTACTAACTATGGCTACACCTTC
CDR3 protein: CASRVSTNYGYTF

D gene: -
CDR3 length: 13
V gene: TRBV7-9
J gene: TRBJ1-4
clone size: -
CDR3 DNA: TGTGCCAGCAGCTTAGAGCAGGGGACGAGACTGTTTTTT
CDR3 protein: CASSLEQGTRLFF

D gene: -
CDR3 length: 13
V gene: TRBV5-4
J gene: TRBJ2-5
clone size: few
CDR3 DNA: TGTGCCAGCAGCTTGTCTAGTTTGGAGACCCAGTACTTC
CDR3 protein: CASSLSSLETQYF

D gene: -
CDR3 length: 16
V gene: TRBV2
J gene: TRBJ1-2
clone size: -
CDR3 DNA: TGTGCCAGCAGTGACTACAATGCCGACAGGAGCTATGGCTACACCTTC
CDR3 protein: CASSDYNADRSYGYTF

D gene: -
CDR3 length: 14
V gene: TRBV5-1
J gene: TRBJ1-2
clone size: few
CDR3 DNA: TGCGCCAGCAGCTTGGTGCAGGATACCTATGGCTACACCTTC
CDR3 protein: CASSLVQDTYGYTF

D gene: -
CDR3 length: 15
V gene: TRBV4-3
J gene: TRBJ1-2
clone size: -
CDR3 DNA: TGCGCCAGCAGCCAAGATATTAGGGGGAACTATGGCTACACCTTC
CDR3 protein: CASSQDIRGNYGYTF

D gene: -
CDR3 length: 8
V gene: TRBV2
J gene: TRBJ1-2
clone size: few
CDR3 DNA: TGTGCCAGGAGTGGCTACACCTTC
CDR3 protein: CARSGYTF

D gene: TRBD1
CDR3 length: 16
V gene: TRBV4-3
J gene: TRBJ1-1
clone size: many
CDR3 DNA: TGCGCCAGCAGCCTAGGACAGGGAGGAGTGAACACTGAAGCTTTCTTT
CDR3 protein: CASSLGQGGVNTEAFF

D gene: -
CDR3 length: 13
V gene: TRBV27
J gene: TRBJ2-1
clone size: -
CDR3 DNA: TGTGCCAGCAGTTTGGGACTCTACAATGAGCAGTTCTTC
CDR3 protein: CASSLGLYNEQFF

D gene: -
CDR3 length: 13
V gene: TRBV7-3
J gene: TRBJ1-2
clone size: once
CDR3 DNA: TGTGCCAGCAGCCCAAACACCAGGGAAGGCTACACCTTC
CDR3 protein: CASSPNTREGYTF